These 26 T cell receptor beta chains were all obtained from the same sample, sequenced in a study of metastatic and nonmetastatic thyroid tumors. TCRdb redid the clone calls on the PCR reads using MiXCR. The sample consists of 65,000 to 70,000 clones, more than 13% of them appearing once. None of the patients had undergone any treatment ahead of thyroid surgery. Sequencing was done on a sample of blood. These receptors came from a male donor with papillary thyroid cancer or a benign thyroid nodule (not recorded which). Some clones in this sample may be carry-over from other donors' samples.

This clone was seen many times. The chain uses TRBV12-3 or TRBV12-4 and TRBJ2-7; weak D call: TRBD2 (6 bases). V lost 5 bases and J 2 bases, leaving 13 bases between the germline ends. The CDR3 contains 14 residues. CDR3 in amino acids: CASSPGTATYEQYF. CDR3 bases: TGTGCCAGCAGTCCGGGGACTGCAACCTACGAGCAGTACTTC.

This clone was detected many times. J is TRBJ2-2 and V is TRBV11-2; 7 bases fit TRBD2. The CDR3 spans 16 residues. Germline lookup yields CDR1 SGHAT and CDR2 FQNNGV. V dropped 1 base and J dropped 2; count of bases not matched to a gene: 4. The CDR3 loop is CASSLGGTINTGELFF. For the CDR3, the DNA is TGTGCCAGCAGCTTAGGAGGGACTATTAACACCGGGGAGCTGTTTTTT.

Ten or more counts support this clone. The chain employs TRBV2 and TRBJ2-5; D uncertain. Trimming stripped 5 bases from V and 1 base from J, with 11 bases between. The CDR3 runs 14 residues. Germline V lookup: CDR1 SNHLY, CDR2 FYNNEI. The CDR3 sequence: CASSYGSFQETQYF. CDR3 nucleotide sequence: TGTGCCAGCAGTTATGGTTCTTTCCAAGAGACCCAGTACTTC.

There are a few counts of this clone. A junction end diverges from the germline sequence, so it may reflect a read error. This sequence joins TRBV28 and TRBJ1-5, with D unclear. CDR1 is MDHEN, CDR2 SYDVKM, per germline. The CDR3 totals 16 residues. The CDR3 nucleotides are TGTGCCAGCAGTTTTGAAAAAGGCAGGCGCGATCAGCCCCAGCAATTT. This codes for CASSFEKGRRDQPQQF. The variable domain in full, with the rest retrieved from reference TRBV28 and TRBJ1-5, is DVKVTQSSRYLVKRTGEKVFLECVQDMDHENMFWYRQDPGLGLRLIYFSYDVKMKEKGDIPEGYSVSREKKERFSLILESASTNQTSMYLCASSFEKGRRDQPQQFGDGTRLSIL.

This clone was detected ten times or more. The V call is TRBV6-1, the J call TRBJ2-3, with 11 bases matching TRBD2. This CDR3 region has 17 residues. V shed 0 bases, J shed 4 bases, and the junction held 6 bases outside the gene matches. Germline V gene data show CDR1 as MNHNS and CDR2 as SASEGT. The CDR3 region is CASSEAASGRFADTQYF. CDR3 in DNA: TGTGCCAGCAGTGAAGCTGCTAGCGGGAGGTTCGCAGATACGCAGTATTTT.

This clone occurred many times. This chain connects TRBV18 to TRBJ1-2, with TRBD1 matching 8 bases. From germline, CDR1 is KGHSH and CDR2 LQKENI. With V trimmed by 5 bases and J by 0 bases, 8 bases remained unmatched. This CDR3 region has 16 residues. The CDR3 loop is CASSSDRVLANYGYTF. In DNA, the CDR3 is TGTGCCAGCTCATCGGACAGGGTCTTAGCTAACTATGGCTACACCTTC.

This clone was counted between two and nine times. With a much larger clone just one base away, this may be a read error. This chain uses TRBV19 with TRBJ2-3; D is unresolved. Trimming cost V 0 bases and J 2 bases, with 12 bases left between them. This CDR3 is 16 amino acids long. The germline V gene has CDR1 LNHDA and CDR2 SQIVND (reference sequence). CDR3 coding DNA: TGTGCCAGTAGTATAGATCCGGTACTCTACACAGATACGCAGTATTTT. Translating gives CASSIDPVLYTDTQYF. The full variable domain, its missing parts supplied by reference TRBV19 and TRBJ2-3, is DGGITQSPKYLFRKEGQNVTLSCEQNLNHDAMYWYRQDPGQGLRLIYYSQIVNDFQKGDIAEGYSVSREKKESFPLTVTSAQKNPTAFYLCASSIDPVLYTDTQYFGPGTRLTVL.

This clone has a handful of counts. The CDR3 spells CASSSGTSDTQYF. CDR3 nucleotides: TGTGCCAGCAGCTCCGGGACTTCAGATACGCAGTATTTT. The chain carries TRBV7-9 and TRBJ2-3; the D gene is possibly TRBD2 (6 bases). Trimming shortened V by 4 bases and J by 4 bases, and 9 bases separated the two germline ends. The germline CDR1 and CDR2 sequences are SEHNR and FQNEAQ (reference sequence). The CDR3 totals 13 residues. Full variable domain (outside the CDR3, taken from reference TRBV7-9 and TRBJ2-3): DTGVSQNPRHKITKRGQNVTFRCDPISEHNRLYWYRQTLGQGPEFLTYFQNEAQLEKSRLLSDRFSAERPKGSFSTLEIQRTEQGDSAMYLCASSSGTSDTQYFGPGTRLTVL.

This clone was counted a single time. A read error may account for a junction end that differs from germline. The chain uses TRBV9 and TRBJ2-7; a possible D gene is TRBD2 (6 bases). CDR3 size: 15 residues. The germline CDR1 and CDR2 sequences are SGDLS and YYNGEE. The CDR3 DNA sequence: TGTGCCAGCATCGTAGCGGCAGGCCGCCGTTACGAGCAGTACTTC. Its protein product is CASIVAAGRRYEQYF.

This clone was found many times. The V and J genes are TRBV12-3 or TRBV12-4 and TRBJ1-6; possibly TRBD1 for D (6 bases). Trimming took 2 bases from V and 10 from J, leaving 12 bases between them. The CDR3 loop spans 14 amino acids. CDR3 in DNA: TGTGCCAGCAGTTTAACAGGGTTCGGGTCACCCCTCCACTTT. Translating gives CASSLTGFGSPLHF.

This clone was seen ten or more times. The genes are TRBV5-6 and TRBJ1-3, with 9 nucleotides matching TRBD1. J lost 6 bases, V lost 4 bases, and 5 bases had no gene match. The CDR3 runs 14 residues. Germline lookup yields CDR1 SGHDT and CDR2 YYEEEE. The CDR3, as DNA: TGTGCCAGCAGCCGGGGACAGGGAGAAAACACCATATATTTT. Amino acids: CASSRGQGENTIYF. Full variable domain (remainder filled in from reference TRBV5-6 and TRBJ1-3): DAGVTQSPTHLIKTRGQQVTLRCSPKSGHDTVSWYQQALGQGPQFIFQYYEEEERQRGNFPDRFSGHQFPNYSSELNVNALLLGDSALYLCASSRGQGENTIYFGEGSWLTVV.

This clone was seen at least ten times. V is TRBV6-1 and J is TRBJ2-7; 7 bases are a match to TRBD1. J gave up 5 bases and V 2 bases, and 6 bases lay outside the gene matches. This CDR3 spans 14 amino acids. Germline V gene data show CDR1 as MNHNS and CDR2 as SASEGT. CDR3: CASSEWQGDDEQYV. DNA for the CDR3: TGTGCCAGCAGTGAATGGCAGGGGGACGACGAGCAGTACGTC.

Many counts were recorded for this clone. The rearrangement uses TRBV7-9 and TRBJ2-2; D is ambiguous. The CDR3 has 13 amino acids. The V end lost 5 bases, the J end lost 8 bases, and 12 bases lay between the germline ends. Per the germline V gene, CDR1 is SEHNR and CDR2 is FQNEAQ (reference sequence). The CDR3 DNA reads TGTGCCAGCAGCCCACAATTGAGGGGGGAGCTGTTTTTT. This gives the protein CASSPQLRGELFF.

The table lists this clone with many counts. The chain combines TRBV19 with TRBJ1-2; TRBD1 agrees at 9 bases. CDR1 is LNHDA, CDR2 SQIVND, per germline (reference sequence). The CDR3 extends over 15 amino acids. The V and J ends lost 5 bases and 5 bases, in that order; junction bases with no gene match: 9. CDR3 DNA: TGTGCCAGTAGTTCGGGACAGGGAGGATGGTATGGCTACACCTTC. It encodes CASSSGQGGWYGYTF.

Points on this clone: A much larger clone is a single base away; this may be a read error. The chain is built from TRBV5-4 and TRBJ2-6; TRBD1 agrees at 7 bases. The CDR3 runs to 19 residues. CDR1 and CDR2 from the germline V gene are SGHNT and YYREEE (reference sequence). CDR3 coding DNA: TGTGCCAGCAGCATGCTACCGCCAGGGGGTTTCTCTGTGGCCAACGTCCTGACTTTC. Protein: CASSMLPPGGFSVANVLTF.

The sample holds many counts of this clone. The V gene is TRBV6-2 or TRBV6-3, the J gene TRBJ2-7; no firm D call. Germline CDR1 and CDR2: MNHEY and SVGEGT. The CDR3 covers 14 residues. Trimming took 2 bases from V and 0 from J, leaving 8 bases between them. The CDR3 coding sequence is TGTGCCAGCAGTTACGCGGAGAGCTCCTACGAGCAGTACGTC. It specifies CASSYAESSYEQYV.

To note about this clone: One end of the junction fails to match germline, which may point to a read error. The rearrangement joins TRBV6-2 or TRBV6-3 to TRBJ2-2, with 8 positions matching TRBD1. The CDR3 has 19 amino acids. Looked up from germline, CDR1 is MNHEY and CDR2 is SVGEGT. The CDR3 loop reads CASIYHPDRAGENTGELFF. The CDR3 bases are TGTGCCAGCATTTACCACCCGGACAGGGCGGGTGAGAACACCGGGGAGCTGTTTTTT.

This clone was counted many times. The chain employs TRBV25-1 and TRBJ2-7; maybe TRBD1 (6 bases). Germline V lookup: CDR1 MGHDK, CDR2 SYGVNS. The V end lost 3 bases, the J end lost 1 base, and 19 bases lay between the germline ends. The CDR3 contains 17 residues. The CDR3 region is CASSEWEGPQGSYEQYF. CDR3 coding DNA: TGTGCCAGCAGTGAGTGGGAAGGACCCCAGGGGTCCTACGAGCAGTACTTC.

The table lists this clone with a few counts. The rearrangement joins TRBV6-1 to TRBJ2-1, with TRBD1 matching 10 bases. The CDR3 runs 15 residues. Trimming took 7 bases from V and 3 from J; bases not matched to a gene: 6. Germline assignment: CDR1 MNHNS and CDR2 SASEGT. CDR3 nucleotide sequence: TGTGCCAGCATCCTTGGACAGGGGGTCTACAATGAGCAGTTCTTC. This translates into CASILGQGVYNEQFF.

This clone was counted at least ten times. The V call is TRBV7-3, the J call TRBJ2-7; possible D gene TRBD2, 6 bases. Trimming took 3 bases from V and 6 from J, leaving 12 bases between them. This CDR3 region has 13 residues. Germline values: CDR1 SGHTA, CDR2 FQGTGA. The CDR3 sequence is CASSFGGATEQYF. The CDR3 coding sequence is TGTGCCAGCAGCTTTGGCGGGGCGACCGAGCAGTACTTC.

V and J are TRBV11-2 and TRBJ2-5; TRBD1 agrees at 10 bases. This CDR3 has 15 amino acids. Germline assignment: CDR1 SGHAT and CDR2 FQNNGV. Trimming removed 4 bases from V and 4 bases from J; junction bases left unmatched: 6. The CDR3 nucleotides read TGTGCCAGCAGCTACGGGACAGGGGTGCGAGAGACCCAGTACTTC. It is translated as CASSYGTGVRETQYF.

The CDR3 sequence is CSALHSGRGTYEQYF. The CDR3 DNA reads as TGCAGTGCTCTCCATAGCGGGAGAGGGACCTACGAGCAGTACTTC. The V and J genes are TRBV20-1 and TRBJ2-7; TRBD2 matches at 9 bases. CDR3 size: 15 residues. V lost 5 bases, J lost 2 bases, and 10 bases stayed unmatched. Germline V lookup: CDR1 DFQATT, CDR2 SNEGSKA (reference sequence).

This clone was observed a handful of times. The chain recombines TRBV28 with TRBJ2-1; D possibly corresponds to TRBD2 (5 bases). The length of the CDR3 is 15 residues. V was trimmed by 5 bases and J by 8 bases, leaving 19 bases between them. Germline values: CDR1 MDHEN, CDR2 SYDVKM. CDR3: CASSPPAEGSYEQFF. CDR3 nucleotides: TGTGCCAGCAGTCCCCCGGCTGAGGGCTCCTATGAGCAGTTCTTC.

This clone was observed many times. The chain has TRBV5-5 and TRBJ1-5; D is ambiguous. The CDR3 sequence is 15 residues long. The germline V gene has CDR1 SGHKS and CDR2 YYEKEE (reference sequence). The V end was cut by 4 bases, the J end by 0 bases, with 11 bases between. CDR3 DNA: TGTGCCAGCAGCACGGACGGAAATAGCAATCAGCCCCAGCATTTT. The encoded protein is CASSTDGNSNQPQHF.

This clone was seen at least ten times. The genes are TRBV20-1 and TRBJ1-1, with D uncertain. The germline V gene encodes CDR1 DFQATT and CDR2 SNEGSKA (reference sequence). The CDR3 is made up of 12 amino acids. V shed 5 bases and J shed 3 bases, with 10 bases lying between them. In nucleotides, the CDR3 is TGCAGTGCTCCCACCTCCGACACTGAAGCTTTCTTT. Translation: CSAPTSDTEAFF.

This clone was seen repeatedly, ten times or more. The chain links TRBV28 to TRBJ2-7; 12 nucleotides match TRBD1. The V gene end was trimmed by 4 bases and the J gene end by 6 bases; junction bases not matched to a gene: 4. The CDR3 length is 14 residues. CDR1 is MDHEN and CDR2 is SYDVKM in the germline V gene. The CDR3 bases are TGTGCCAGCAGTTCCGGGACAGGGGGCTTCGAGCAGTACTTC. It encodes CASSSGTGGFEQYF. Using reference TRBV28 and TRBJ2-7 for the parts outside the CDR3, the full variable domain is DVKVTQSSRYLVKRTGEKVFLECVQDMDHENMFWYRQDPGLGLRLIYFSYDVKMKEKGDIPEGYSVSREKKERFSLILESASTNQTSMYLCASSSGTGGFEQYFGPGTRLTVT.